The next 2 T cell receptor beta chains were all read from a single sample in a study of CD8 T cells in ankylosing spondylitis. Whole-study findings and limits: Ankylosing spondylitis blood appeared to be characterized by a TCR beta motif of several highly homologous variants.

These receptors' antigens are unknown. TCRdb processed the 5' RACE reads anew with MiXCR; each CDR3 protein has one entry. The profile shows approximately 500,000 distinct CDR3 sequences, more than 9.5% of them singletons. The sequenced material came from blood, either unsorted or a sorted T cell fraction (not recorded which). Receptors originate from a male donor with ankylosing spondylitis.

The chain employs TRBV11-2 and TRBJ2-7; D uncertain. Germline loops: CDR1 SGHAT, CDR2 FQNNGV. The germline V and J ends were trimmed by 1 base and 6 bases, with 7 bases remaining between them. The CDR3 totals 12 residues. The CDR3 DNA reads TGTGCCAGCAGCTTAGTGTTGAGCGAGCAGTACTTC. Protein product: CASSLVLSEQYF.

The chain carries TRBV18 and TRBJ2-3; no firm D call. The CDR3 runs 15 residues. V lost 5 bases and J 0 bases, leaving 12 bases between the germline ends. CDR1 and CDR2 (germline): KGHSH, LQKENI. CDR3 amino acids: CASSFDGSSTDTQYF. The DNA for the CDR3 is TGTGCCAGCTCATTTGACGGATCTAGCACAGATACGCAGTATTTT. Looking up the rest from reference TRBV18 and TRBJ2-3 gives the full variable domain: NAGVMQNPRHLVRRRGQEARLRCSPMKGHSHVYWYRQLPEEGLKFMVYLQKENIIDESGMPKERFSAEFPKEGPSILRIQQVVRGDSAAYFCASSFDGSSTDTQYFGPGTRLTVL.